Listed below are T cell receptor beta chains from one sample, sequenced in a study of shared clonotypes between healthy human individuals. The data were produced by immunoSEQ multiplex PCR, yet TCRdb's version contains in-frame clones alone and is incomplete. The data hold roughly 1,500,000 clones, with nearly 99% observed a single time. Sequencing was carried out using naive CD4+ T cells sorted from blood. These receptors all come from a man in his thirties or forties in good health. Both conserved end residues are trimmed from each CDR3. Clone size appears in some rows only: once, few, many, or a class for an expanded clone.

clone_size v_call cdr3_aa
- TRBV9 ASSERLDTQY
- TRBV6-1 ASLPGPGGYEQY
- TRBV7-8 ASSLKQGIGNEQF
- TRBV20-1 SALRDTQY
- TRBV11-2 ASSLGVLPYEQY
- TRBV11-3 ASSFILAGGPSTDTQY
few TRBV19 ASSISGTGNYGYT
- TRBV27 ASSLTATDTQY
- TRBV4-2 ASSQEPLGGGYAYEQY
once TRBV15 ATSRLGSLVHTEAF
- TRBV30 AWTRMWTGNGYT
- TRBV6-5 ASSYSGDAF
once TRBV10-3 AISGGSVDNTNEKLF
- TRBV5-1 ASSLELARTQY
- TRBV10-2 ASSDWLEGNEQY
- TRBV28 ASGRAYEQY
- TRBV28 ASSPSPRGIQY
- TRBV9 ASSVGLVGASGKTYNEQF
- TRBV5-6 ASSLFGSTDTQY
- TRBV11-3 ASSLEGVSPGNEQY
- TRBV11-3 ASSPRSGGSLNEQF
- TRBV5-1 ASSDPGQGGGNTIY
- TRBV10-1 ASSDRGPYNEQF
once TRBV7-9 ASSPDRGREQY
- TRBV19 ASSLAGTGNYEQY
- TRBV27 ASSRTGQPYEQY
- TRBV5-5 ASSRGVQGLLSYEQY
- TRBV7-8 ASSKTSYEQY
- TRBV10-3 AIMPGSYEQY
- TRBV7-3 ASSLGTGGQETQY
- TRBV29-1 SVEWRQGHTEAF
once TRBV6-1 ASSENSVVAGATDTQY
- TRBV18 ASSPKADQPQH
- TRBV6-9 ASSYKRDLTDTQY
- TRBV6-5 ASRLNSDPSGYT
- TRBV18 ASSPGAGSWFGTEAF
- TRBV4-3 ASSQEQSNYGYT
- TRBV7-2 ASSFRQVGTGELF
- TRBV18 ASSPLDGGELF
- TRBV18 ASSPAQGLALAKNIQY
- TRBV9 ASSVAQVAIEQF
- TRBV5-4 ASSLELAGSATGELF
- TRBV9 ASSVAPPVAVAGRNEQF
- TRBV28 ASSDRGSGNTIY
- TRBV7-6 ASSSGLAGAREQY
- TRBV5-1 ASSSLRQAGTEAF
- TRBV1 TSSSHLASNPDEQY
- TRBV7-3 ASSRFGGTTSGANVLT
once TRBV5-1 ASSLVGFSTDTQY
- TRBV4-1 ASSQDAHIN
- TRBV18 ASSPRDPNEKLF
- TRBV27 ASSSPDPRGEQY
once TRBV7-2 ASSLWGTGEAF
- TRBV10-3 AISRDRGYAEGNQPQH
- TRBV28 ASSAPGVAGRYTHEQY
- TRBV2 ASSEGGYSAYGYT
- TRBV27 ATSPGLADTGELF
- TRBV2 ASSLTGEGNTGELF
- TRBV18 ASSPLQGLQETQY